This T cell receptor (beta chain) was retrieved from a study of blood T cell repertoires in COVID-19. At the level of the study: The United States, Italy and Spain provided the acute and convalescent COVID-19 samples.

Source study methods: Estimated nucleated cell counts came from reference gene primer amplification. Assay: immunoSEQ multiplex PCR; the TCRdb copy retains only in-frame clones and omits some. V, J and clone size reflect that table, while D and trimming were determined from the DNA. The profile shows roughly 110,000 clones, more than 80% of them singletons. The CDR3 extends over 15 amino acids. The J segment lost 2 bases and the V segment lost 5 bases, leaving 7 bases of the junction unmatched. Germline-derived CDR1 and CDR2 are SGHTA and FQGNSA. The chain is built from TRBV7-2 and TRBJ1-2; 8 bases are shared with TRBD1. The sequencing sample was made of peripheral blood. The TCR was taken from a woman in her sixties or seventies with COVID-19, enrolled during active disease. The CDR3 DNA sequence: TGTGCCAGCAGCCCGGGTTCAGGGGGCAACTATGGCTACACCTTC. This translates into CASSPGSGGNYGYTF.